This T cell receptor beta chain was identified during a study of identical twins. Losses at the gene ends were 3 bases for V and 4 bases for J; bases not matched to a gene: 3. The CDR3 has 14 residues. The germline gives CDR1 LNHNV, CDR2 YYDKDF (reference sequence). TCRdb reanalysed the 5' RACE reads using MiXCR and keeps one entry per CDR3 protein. The profile covers under 400,000 distinct CDR3 sequences, with 9% appearing a single time and more than 8% taken by the ten largest. The chain links TRBV15 to TRBJ2-5; TRBD1 agrees at 9 bases. What was sequenced was naive T cells sorted from blood. This TCR derives from a woman aged 45 to 65 in good health. The CDR3 coding sequence is TGTGCCACCAGCAGTACAGGGGGCTTAGAGACCCAGTACTTC. Its translation: CATSSTGGLETQYF.